This is a list of T cell receptor beta chains from one sample in a study of CD8 T cells in Susac syndrome. Each CDR3 protein gets one entry after TCRdb re-called the immunoSEQ multiplex PCR reads with MiXCR. This sample has just over 300,000 distinct CDR3 sequences, with around 90% found just once. The material sequenced was CD4+ T cells from PBMCs. The source is a human donor with multiple sclerosis. Each CDR3 is given with its conserved first and last residue. D genes are given only for firm matches. Clone size is given for some rows only: seen once, a few or many times, or a class if the clone is expanded.

j_gene,len,d_gene,v_gene,abundance,CDR3nt,CDR3aa
TRBJ2-2,14,-,TRBV7-3,-,TGTGCCAGCAGCTTGGATACTACGACCGGGGAGCTGTTTTTT,CASSLDTTTGELFF
TRBJ2-7,15,-,TRBV29-1,-,TGCAGCGTTGAGGATTGGGTGGGAGTGGCCTACGAGCAGTACTTC,CSVEDWVGVAYEQYF
TRBJ1-3,14,TRBD1,TRBV30,-,TGTGCCTGGAGCCGGGACAGGAATGGAAACACCATATATTTT,CAWSRDRNGNTIYF
TRBJ1-1,15,-,TRBV11-2,-,TGTGCCAGCAGCTTAGTTGGAGGGGCAGGGGAGGAAGCTTTCTTT,CASSLVGGAGEEAFF
TRBJ1-5,17,TRBD1,TRBV30,-,TGTGCCTGGAGTGCCGGACAGGGGGCCTATAGCAATCAGCCCCAGCATTTT,CAWSAGQGAYSNQPQHF
TRBJ2-3,14,-,TRBV12-3/TRBV12-4,few,TGTGCCAGCAGTCTCCGGACCAGCACAGATACGCAGTATTTT,CASSLRTSTDTQYF
TRBJ2-1,18,TRBD2,TRBV27,-,TGTGCCAGCAGTTTTAGTCCCCAGGCGGGAGCTGGGGCCAATGAGCAGTTCTTC,CASSFSPQAGAGANEQFF
TRBJ1-1,16,TRBD1,TRBV11-3,-,TGTGCCAGCAGCCCATCCAAGGGACAGGGGGAAACTGAAGCTTTCTTT,CASSPSKGQGETEAFF
TRBJ1-1,15,TRBD1,TRBV7-9,-,TGTGCCAGCAGCTTCCGGGACAGGGTGGACACTGAAGCTTTCTTT,CASSFRDRVDTEAFF
TRBJ1-2,17,-,TRBV5-8,-,TGTGCCAGCAGCTCCACCCCGGGACGGTTCCCCAACTATGGCTACACCTTC,CASSSTPGRFPNYGYTF
TRBJ2-7,13,-,TRBV12-3/TRBV12-4,-,TGTGCCAGCAGTTTGTCATCCCTCAGCGAGCAGTACTTC,CASSLSSLSEQYF
TRBJ2-7,14,-,TRBV23-1,-,TGCGCCAGCAGTCAATTCCACAGATCCTACGAGCAGTACTTC,CASSQFHRSYEQYF
TRBJ1-1,15,-,TRBV6-2/TRBV6-3,-,TGTGCCAGCAGTTCTCACAGGTCCGAGGACACTGAAGCTTTCTTT,CASSSHRSEDTEAFF
TRBJ2-7,16,TRBD2,TRBV6-1,-,TGTGCCAGCAGCCCTACGGGGGGGGGCATCTCCTACGAGCAGTACTTC,CASSPTGGGISYEQYF
TRBJ2-7,15,-,TRBV7-9,-,TGTGCCAGCAGCTTAACTAGGCAGGGACCGGAGGAGCAGTACTTC,CASSLTRQGPEEQYF
TRBJ2-7,13,-,TRBV6-1,-,TGTGCCAGCAGTCTCAGGTTTCGCTACGAGCAGTACTTC,CASSLRFRYEQYF
TRBJ1-1,15,-,TRBV5-1,-,TGCGCCAGCAGCTTGGAAGTGGCGGTGAACACTGAAGCTTTCTTT,CASSLEVAVNTEAFF
TRBJ2-2,15,-,TRBV7-9,-,TGTGCCAGCAGCTTAGCGCAGGGTTCCACCGGGGAGCTGTTTTTT,CASSLAQGSTGELFF
TRBJ2-3,18,TRBD2,TRBV19,-,TGTGCCAGTAGTATTAGGGGACTAGCGGGAGCGTCCACAGATACGCAGTATTTT,CASSIRGLAGASTDTQYF
TRBJ1-2,12,-,TRBV20-1,-,TGCAGTGCTAGACAGACCCCTTATGGCTACACCTTC,CSARQTPYGYTF
TRBJ2-1,12,-,TRBV20-1,-,TGCAGTGCTAGAGAATCCGCCAGTGAGCAGTTCTTC,CSARESASEQFF
TRBJ1-5,15,TRBD1,TRBV12-3/TRBV12-4,few,TGTGCCAGCAGTTTAGCCGGACAGGGCAATCAGCCCCAGCATTTT,CASSLAGQGNQPQHF
TRBJ2-5,19,TRBD2,TRBV15,-,TGTGCCACCAGCAGAGGGGGTCTGGGTAGCGGGAGAGGTGTAGAGACCCAGTACTTC,CATSRGGLGSGRGVETQYF
TRBJ2-2,19,TRBD2,TRBV7-9,-,TGTGCCAGCAGCCCGGCGGGGGGACTGCGGGAGGGCCGGACCGGGGAGCTGTTTTTT,CASSPAGGLREGRTGELFF
TRBJ1-3,13,-,TRBV29-1,-,TGCAGCGTTGCCCAGGGTGGTGGAAACACCATATATTTT,CSVAQGGGNTIYF
TRBJ1-2,14,TRBD1,TRBV19,-,TGTGCCAGTAGTCCTACTACAGGGGGCTATGGCTACACCTTC,CASSPTTGGYGYTF
TRBJ2-7,13,-,TRBV29-1,-,TGCAGCGTCGCAGATCCCCCCATCTACGAGCAGTACTTC,CSVADPPIYEQYF
TRBJ1-2,13,-,TRBV14,-,TGTGCCAGCAGCCAAGCCGGAGTCTATGGCTACACCTTC,CASSQAGVYGYTF
TRBJ2-2,17,TRBD1,TRBV5-1,-,TGCGCCAGCAGCTTGGTAGGAGGACAGGGTCGCGCCGGGGAGCTGTTTTTT,CASSLVGGQGRAGELFF
TRBJ1-1,11,-,TRBV6-6,-,TGTGCCAGCAGGGGAGACACTGAAGCTTTCTTT,CASRGDTEAFF
TRBJ1-1,17,-,TRBV7-8,-,TGTGCCAGCAGCTTAGTTGGGGGGGGCCCTCTTTCGCCTGAAGCTTTCTTT,CASSLVGGGPLSPEAFF
TRBJ2-1,16,TRBD2,TRBV5-1,-,TGCGCCAGCAGCCCTGGACTAGCGGGACGGTACAATGAGCAGTTCTTC,CASSPGLAGRYNEQFF
TRBJ2-1,13,-,TRBV24-1,-,TGTGCCACCAGTGAAGGTACTAGGAATGAGCAGTTCTTC,CATSEGTRNEQFF
TRBJ2-1,16,TRBD2,TRBV24-1,-,TGTGCCACCAGTGAGGGGACTAGCGGGATAAAGGGTGAGCAGTTCTTC,CATSEGTSGIKGEQFF
TRBJ1-6,15,-,TRBV3-1,-,TGTGCCAGCAGCCTTCAGGACACCCTGAATTCACCCCTCCACTTT,CASSLQDTLNSPLHF
TRBJ2-1,13,-,TRBV7-2,-,TGTGCCAGCAGCTTAGACGGGATCCTTGAGCAGTTCTTC,CASSLDGILEQFF
TRBJ2-1,16,-,TRBV6-2/TRBV6-3,-,TGTGCCACCCTCCCCGCCCTAGCGAGTCCTTACAATGAGCAGTTCTTC,CATLPALASPYNEQFF
TRBJ2-7,15,TRBD2,TRBV7-2,-,TGTGCCAGCAGCTTTCGTTATCGGCGGGAGGGAGCGCAGTACTTC,CASSFRYRREGAQYF
TRBJ2-7,16,-,TRBV4-1,-,TGCGCCAGCAGCCAAGATCCGGGACAGCTCCGGGGGGAGCAGTACTTC,CASSQDPGQLRGEQYF
TRBJ2-7,14,TRBD1,TRBV5-1,-,TGCGCCAGCAGCTACAGGACAGGGGTGAATGAGCAGTACTTC,CASSYRTGVNEQYF
TRBJ2-5,14,-,TRBV12-3/TRBV12-4,-,TGTGCCAGCAGTTTTGACAGCCGGGGGGAGACCCAGTACTTC,CASSFDSRGETQYF
TRBJ2-5,13,-,TRBV18,-,TGTGCCAGCTCACCAGGGGAACAAGAGACCCAGTACTTC,CASSPGEQETQYF
TRBJ2-6,15,-,TRBV25-1,-,TGTGCCAGCAGTGAACATTCTACTGGGGCCAACGTCCTGACTTTC,CASSEHSTGANVLTF
TRBJ1-1,15,TRBD1,TRBV20-1,-,TGCAGTGCTAGCTCGGGGACAGGGTTGAACACTGAAGCTTTCTTT,CSASSGTGLNTEAFF
TRBJ2-6,15,-,TRBV10-3,-,TGTGCCATCAGTGAAGGAGTCACTGGGGCCAACGTCCTGACTTTC,CAISEGVTGANVLTF
TRBJ2-7,16,TRBD2,TRBV7-3,few,TGTGCCAGCAGCCACGAAGGGACTAGCGGGGTGTACGAGCAGTACTTC,CASSHEGTSGVYEQYF
TRBJ1-2,12,-,TRBV2,-,TGTGCCAGCAGCTATCGACAGTATGGCTACACCTTC,CASSYRQYGYTF
TRBJ2-7,18,TRBD2,TRBV6-5,-,TGTGCCAGCAGTTACTCGAAGCATAGTCTAAGACTAGCGAACGAGCAGTACTTC,CASSYSKHSLRLANEQYF
TRBJ2-2,14,TRBD1,TRBV29-1,-,TGCAGTGGCGGCCGGGACAGGGACACCGGGGAGCTGTTTTTT,CSGGRDRDTGELFF
TRBJ2-2,13,-,TRBV18,-,TGTGCCAGCTCATCCGTCCTGGACAGGGAGCTGTTTTTT,CASSSVLDRELFF